Each of the 10 T cell receptor beta chains below was sequenced from the same sample in a study of blood T cell repertoires in COVID-19. TCRdb's copy holds only in-frame clones and misses some; the assay was immunoSEQ multiplex PCR. The repertoire includes some 270,000 clones, roughly 86% of them detected once, and about 8.6% sits in the top ten. The sample comprised peripheral blood. All receptors come from a man aged 40-49 years with active or convalescent COVID-19.

This rearrangement joins TRBV6-5 to TRBJ1-6; 7 positions agree with TRBD1. V dropped 7 bases and J dropped 7; count of bases not matched to a gene: 7. This CDR3 is built from 14 residues. The V gene's germline CDR1 is MNHEY and CDR2 SVGAGI. CDR3 coding DNA: TGTGCCAGCAACCGGGACAGCCCGAATTCACCCCTCCACTTT. Its translation is CASNRDSPNSPLHF.

The rearrangement joins TRBV3-1 (or the pseudogene TRBV3-2) to TRBJ2-1, with 13 bases lining up with TRBD2. Germline values: CDR1 LGHDT, CDR2 YNNKEL (reference sequence). CDR3 length equals 16 residues. The ends lost 4 bases at V and 7 bases at J; junction bases unmatched: 7. The CDR3 nucleotides read TGTGCCAGCAGCCCCTTACTAGCGGGAGGGCCTAATGAGCAGTTCTTC. Translated: CASSPLLAGGPNEQFF.

V is TRBV2 and J is TRBJ1-1; TRBD1 might be the D (5 bases). Trimming stripped 1 base from V and 1 base from J, with 7 bases between. This CDR3 has 14 amino acids. Germline assignment: CDR1 SNHLY and CDR2 FYNNEI. In DNA form, the CDR3 reads TGTGCCAGCAGTGAAGTGGGGGGGAACACTGAAGCTTTCTTT. It yields the protein CASSEVGGNTEAFF.

This chain joins TRBV6-5 and TRBJ1-6, with D uncertain. Germline V gives CDR1 MNHEY, CDR2 SVGAGI. This CDR3 is built from 15 residues. V was pared by 2 bases and J by 14 bases, with 19 bases between. The CDR3 DNA is TGTGCCAGCAGTTACGACCTAGCGCGGGTTCCAACCCTCCACTTT. Its translation is CASSYDLARVPTLHF.

This chain uses TRBV12-3 or TRBV12-4 with TRBJ1-2; D ambiguous. There are 12 residues in the CDR3. V was shortened by 7 bases and J by 6 bases, with 12 bases between the two germline ends. CDR3: CASTRRGNGYTF. The CDR3 DNA sequence: TGTGCCAGCACCCGCCGGGGAAATGGCTACACCTTC.

This chain connects TRBV7-3 to TRBJ2-7, with unresolved D. Germline CDR1 is SGHTA and CDR2 is FQGTGA. The ends were cut back, 5 bases at V and 7 bases at J, with 15 bases in the middle. The length of the CDR3 is 13 residues. In DNA, the CDR3 is TGTGCCAGCAGCCGGGTTGCTTCCGGGGAGCAGTACTTC. It translates to CASSRVASGEQYF.

The chain is built from TRBV18 and TRBJ1-1, with unresolved D. The CDR3 covers 13 residues. The V gene lost 3 bases and the J gene lost 0 bases, with 5 bases spanning the gap. Germline V lookup: CDR1 KGHSH, CDR2 LQKENI. The CDR3 bases are TGTGCCAGCTCACCCGACATGAACACTGAAGCTTTCTTT. Protein: CASSPDMNTEAFF.

The genes are TRBV12-3 or TRBV12-4 and TRBJ1-3; 10 positions agree with TRBD1. The CDR3 extends over 12 amino acids. V dropped 11 bases and J dropped 7; count of bases not matched to a gene: 5. CDR3 coding DNA: TGTGCCGGGGGACAGGGGCGCAACACCATATATTTT. Its protein product is CAGGQGRNTIYF.

This rearrangement joins TRBV7-6 to TRBJ2-7; D is possibly TRBD1 (5 bases). CDR3 length equals 15 residues. CDR1 is SGHVS, CDR2 FNYEAQ, per germline. Trimming removed 1 base from V and 5 bases from J, with 15 bases in between. The CDR3 protein is CASSLGQGKVNEQYF. The CDR3 DNA reads TGTGCCAGCAGCTTAGGGCAGGGTAAAGTGAACGAGCAGTACTTC.

The chain uses TRBV6-5 and TRBJ2-2; TRBD1 agrees at 7 bases. Per the germline V gene, CDR1 is MNHEY and CDR2 is SVGAGI. The CDR3 length is 15 residues. V lost 6 bases to trimming and J lost 3 bases; unmatched junction nucleotides: 7. DNA for the CDR3: TGTGCCAGCAGAAGACAGGGACCTTACACCGGGGAGCTGTTTTTT. This translates into CASRRQGPYTGELFF.